The 32 T cell receptor beta chains reported below all come from one sample, sequenced in a study of human T cells and chemical hapten exposure. Each CDR3 protein is one row after TCRdb ran MiXCR on the RACE reads. This sample has about 54,000 distinct CDR3 sequences, with about 9.9% found just once. Time point specified: patch test 2, 6 weeks after DPC sensitization. The treatment is: therapeutic diphenylcyclopropenone sensitization with weekly scalp DPC. The sequences come from whole blood, collected in connection with sensitization to the hapten diphenylcyclopropenone (DPC). These receptors were collected from a woman in her 50s with alopecia areata. Some clones in this sample may be carry-over from other donors' samples.

This clonotype was detected many times. J is TRBJ2-1 and V is TRBV5-1; 9 nucleotides align to TRBD2. J lost 6 bases, V lost 3 bases, and 4 bases had no gene match. Germline V gene lookup returns CDR1 SGHRS and CDR2 YFSETQ. This CDR3 contains 14 residues. CDR3 loop: CASSSGLATNEQFF. The CDR3 DNA follows: TGCGCCAGCAGCTCGGGACTAGCAACCAATGAGCAGTTCTTC.

CDR3 loop: CASSGGSAGAYEQYF. CDR3 DNA sequence: TGTGCCAGCAGTGGGGGGTCGGCGGGAGCCTACGAGCAGTACTTC. This chain joins TRBV6-5 and TRBJ2-7; 7 bases are shared with TRBD2. Germline CDR1 is MNHEY and CDR2 is SVGAGI. This CDR3 has 15 amino acids. J lost 2 bases, V lost 5 bases, and 9 bases had no gene match.

This rearrangement joins TRBV6-6 to TRBJ1-2, with D possibly matching TRBD1 (5 bases). V was trimmed by 6 bases and J by 7 bases, leaving 12 bases between them. Germline assignment: CDR1 MNHNY and CDR2 SVGAGI (reference sequence). The CDR3 totals 12 residues. CDR3 nucleotide sequence: TGTGCCAGCAGCTCGGACAAGTTTGGCTACACCTTC. It codes for CASSSDKFGYTF.

This clonotype was picked up many times. V usage is TRBV24-1 and J usage is TRBJ2-6; a weak D match, TRBD1 (6 bases). Trimming pared 6 bases from V and 2 bases from J, leaving 7 bases between. The CDR3 extends over 14 amino acids. CDR1 is KGHDR and CDR2 is SFDVKD in the germline V gene. The CDR3 reads CATSNRAGANVLTF. The CDR3 nucleotides are TGTGCCACCAGTAACAGGGCTGGGGCCAACGTCCTGACTTTC.

This clonotype has at least ten counts. V gene TRBV4-3 combines with J gene TRBJ1-5, with D unclear. V was trimmed by 0 bases and J by 2 bases, leaving 8 bases between them. The length of the CDR3 is 15 residues. CDR1 is LGHNA and CDR2 is YSLEER in the germline V gene. The chain's CDR3 is CASSQDPGGNQPQHF. CDR3 sequence (DNA): TGCGCCAGCAGCCAAGACCCAGGAGGCAATCAGCCCCAGCATTTT.

This clonotype was counted a few times. The V gene is TRBV2, the J gene TRBJ2-7, with a tentative D call TRBD1 (5 bases). Germline CDR1 and CDR2: SNHLY and FYNNEI. Trimming took 8 bases from V and 2 from J, leaving 19 bases between them. CDR3 length: 15 residues. The CDR3 region has the DNA TGTGCCAGCCTTAGAGACAGTACCAACACCTACGAGCAGTACTTC. This sequence encodes CASLRDSTNTYEQYF.

This clonotype was observed a few times. The chain links TRBV28 to TRBJ2-7, with 10 nucleotides matching TRBD1. The CDR3 runs to 13 residues. V was clipped by 2 bases and J by 6 bases; unmatched bases: 1. CDR1 is MDHEN, CDR2 SYDVKM, per germline. The DNA for the CDR3 is TGTGCCAGCAGTTTAAGACAGGGGGCCGAGCAGTACTTC. As protein: CASSLRQGAEQYF.

The rearrangement links TRBV29-1 to TRBJ2-1; the D call may be TRBD1 or TRBD2 (5 bases each). CDR1 is SQVTM, CDR2 ANQGSEA, per germline. The V end was cut by 6 bases, the J end by 7 bases, with 22 bases between. This CDR3 spans 15 amino acids. The CDR3 loop reads CSVVILHGAPNEQFF. In DNA form, the CDR3 reads TGCAGCGTAGTAATTTTACACGGGGCCCCTAATGAGCAGTTCTTC.

The table lists this clonotype with a few counts. The chain links TRBV18 to TRBJ2-7; no definite D call. Trimming cost V 6 bases and J 3 bases, with 21 bases left between them. From germline, CDR1 is KGHSH and CDR2 LQKENI. The CDR3 is made up of 16 amino acids. This CDR3 reads CASSPTDQLNLYEQYF. Written as DNA, the CDR3 is TGTGCCAGCTCCCCCACCGATCAGCTAAACCTCTACGAGCAGTACTTC.

This clonotype came up many times. This chain uses TRBV4-2 with TRBJ1-1; D possibly corresponds to TRBD1 (6 bases). CDR3 length: 16 residues. Germline V gene lookup returns CDR1 LGHNA and CDR2 YNFKEQ. V lost 4 bases and J 1 base, leaving 16 bases between the germline ends. The CDR3 nucleotides read TGTGCCAGCAGCCGAAGGGGAGGGGGTCAGAACACTGAAGCTTTCTTT. Residues: CASSRRGGGQNTEAFF.

The chain employs TRBV7-2 and TRBJ1-1; 7 nucleotides align to TRBD1. The germline V gene encodes CDR1 SGHTA and CDR2 FQGNSA. The CDR3 extends over 15 amino acids. V lost 5 bases and J lost 4; bases outside the gene matches: 10. The CDR3 DNA reads as TGTGCCAGCAGCCCTCCCGGGACAGTCCGCACTGAAGCTTTCTTT. This translates into CASSPPGTVRTEAFF.

The chain combines TRBV5-1 with TRBJ1-2; a possible D gene is TRBD1 (5 bases). This CDR3 is built from 15 residues. CDR1 and CDR2 (germline): SGHRS, YFSETQ. The V end lost 0 bases, the J end lost 7 bases, and 16 bases lay between the germline ends. The CDR3 nucleotides read TGCGCCAGCAGCTTGGCCGGGGCGGGAAGTACTGGCTACACCTTC. Amino acids: CASSLAGAGSTGYTF.

This clonotype was counted only a few times. The genes are TRBV20-1 and TRBJ2-7; 9 nucleotides match TRBD1. In germline, CDR1 is DFQATT, CDR2 SNEGSKA (reference sequence). There are 16 residues in the CDR3. Trimming removed 3 bases from V and 2 bases from J; junction bases left unmatched: 11. The CDR3: CSARSRDRDIAYEQYF. DNA of the CDR3: TGCAGTGCTAGGTCAAGGGACAGGGACATAGCCTACGAGCAGTACTTC.

This clonotype was detected a few times. The V and J genes are TRBV11-2 and TRBJ1-4, with a tentative D call TRBD1 (5 bases). The CDR3 is 15 amino acids. Deletions cut 6 bases from V and 5 bases from J, with 16 bases between. CDR1 SGHAT and CDR2 FQNNGV come from the germline V gene. This CDR3 is CASSTPDGTNEKLFF. The CDR3 coding sequence is TGTGCCAGCAGTACTCCGGACGGGACGAATGAAAAACTGTTTTTT.

The chain recombines TRBV9 with TRBJ2-7; D possibly corresponds to TRBD2 (6 bases). The V end was cut by 4 bases, the J end by 4 bases, with 15 bases between. The CDR3 length is 14 residues. Germline loops: CDR1 SGDLS, CDR2 YYNGEE. CDR3 loop: CASSPQLARYEQYF. For the CDR3, the DNA is TGTGCCAGCAGCCCGCAGCTAGCGAGGTACGAGCAGTACTTC.

A single count supports this clonotype. J is TRBJ2-3 and V is TRBV6-6; D is possibly TRBD1 (6 bases). V lost 0 bases to trimming and J lost 1 base, with 8 bases between them. In germline, CDR1 is MNHNY, CDR2 SVGAGI (reference sequence). The CDR3 totals 15 residues. The CDR3 coding sequence is TGTGCCAGCAGTTACTCACAGGGACGCACAGATACGCAGTATTTT. This gives the protein CASSYSQGRTDTQYF.

This clonotype was observed many times. This chain links TRBV4-3 with TRBJ1-4; TRBD1 agrees at 10 bases. This CDR3 spans 16 amino acids. Germline V CDR1 and CDR2: LGHNA, YSLEER. V trimming: 0 bases; J trimming: 7 bases; junction bases outside the gene matches: 5. CDR3 residues: CASSQDLTGGGEKLFF. In DNA form, the CDR3 reads TGCGCCAGCAGCCAAGACCTGACAGGGGGCGGTGAAAAACTGTTTTTT.

This clonotype was counted ten times or more. This sequence joins TRBV18 and TRBJ1-5; tentatively, D is TRBD1 (5 bases). Germline assignment: CDR1 KGHSH and CDR2 LQKENI. The germline V and J ends were trimmed by 5 bases and 2 bases, with 16 bases remaining between them. CDR3 length equals 16 residues. CDR3 sequence (DNA): TGTGCCAGCTCAACAGCAGGGATGGATGGCAATCAGCCCCAGCATTTT. This translates into CASSTAGMDGNQPQHF.

The chain joins TRBV28 to TRBJ1-1; D might be TRBD1 (6 bases). The CDR3 runs to 15 residues. Between the trimmed V and J ends, which lost 7 bases and 6 bases, there was a span of 21 bases. The V gene's germline CDR1 is MDHEN and CDR2 SYDVKM. CDR3 amino acids: CASKTGGASASEAFF. For the CDR3, the DNA is TGTGCCAGCAAAACCGGGGGGGCGTCCGCTTCTGAAGCTTTCTTT.

This clonotype has just a few counts. This chain uses TRBV28 with TRBJ2-7; unclear D gene. The V gene lost 6 bases and the J gene lost 0 bases, with 6 bases spanning the gap. Per germline, CDR1 MDHEN and CDR2 SYDVKM. The CDR3 runs to 12 residues. The CDR3 protein is CASSPSSYEQYF. CDR3 bases: TGTGCCAGCAGCCCATCCTCCTACGAGCAGTACTTC.

This clonotype was seen only a few times. The V call is TRBV3-1, the J call TRBJ2-4; 10 nucleotides agree with TRBD2. From germline, CDR1 is LGHDT and CDR2 YNNKEL (reference sequence). The CDR3 has 15 residues. Losses at the gene ends were 3 bases for V and 8 bases for J; bases not matched to a gene: 7. The CDR3 region has the DNA TGTGCCAGCAGCCATCCCACTAGCGGGGTTGACATTCAGTACTTC. Residues: CASSHPTSGVDIQYF. The full variable domain, rest sourced from reference TRBV3-1 and TRBJ2-4, is DTAVSQTPKYLVTQMGNDKSIKCEQNLGHDTMYWYKQDSKKFLKIMFSYNNKELIINETVPNRFSPKSPDKAHLNLHINSLELGDSAVYFCASSHPTSGVDIQYFGAGTRLSVL.

The J gene is TRBJ2-2, the V gene TRBV5-1; 10 nucleotides match TRBD2. The V gene end was trimmed by 3 bases and the J gene end by 9 bases; junction bases not matched to a gene: 8. Germline values: CDR1 SGHRS, CDR2 YFSETQ. The CDR3 sequence is 15 residues long. CDR3 in amino acids: CASSSSAGGPRELFF. In DNA, the CDR3 is TGCGCCAGCAGCTCCTCAGCGGGAGGGCCCAGGGAGCTGTTTTTT. Filled out from reference TRBV5-1 and TRBJ2-2, the complete variable domain reads KAGVTQTPRYLIKTRGQQVTLSCSPISGHRSVSWYQQTPGQGLQFLFEYFSETQRNKGNFPGRFSGRQFSNSRSEMNVSTLELGDSALYLCASSSSAGGPRELFFGEGSRLTVL.

This clonotype was counted many times. V is TRBV28 and J is TRBJ1-1; 9 positions agree with TRBD1. The CDR3 runs 14 residues. V dropped 6 bases and J dropped 5; count of bases not matched to a gene: 7. Germline CDR1 reads MDHEN; CDR2 reads SYDVKM. CDR3 DNA sequence: TGTGCCAGCAGGGCCGACAGGGGGTCGACTGAAGCTTTCTTT. Its protein product is CASRADRGSTEAFF.

Only a few counts were recorded for this clonotype. This chain links TRBV7-6 with TRBJ2-7, with 7 bases aligning to TRBD1. V gave up 1 base and J gave up 3 bases; unmatched junction bases: 3. CDR1 and CDR2 (germline): SGHVS, FNYEAQ. The length of the CDR3 is 14 residues. The CDR3 reads CASSLGDSLYEQYF. For the CDR3, the DNA is TGTGCCAGCAGCTTAGGGGACAGTCTCTACGAGCAGTACTTC.

This clonotype was seen repeatedly, ten times or more. This chain joins TRBV6-6 and TRBJ1-4, with 9 nucleotides matching TRBD1. Germline loops: CDR1 MNHNY, CDR2 SVGAGI (reference sequence). CDR3 length: 16 amino acids. V lost 6 bases to trimming and J lost 8 bases; unmatched junction nucleotides: 13. CDR3 protein: CASRLGGGQGREKLFF. CDR3 nucleotides: TGTGCCAGCAGGCTCGGCGGGGGACAGGGAAGAGAAAAACTGTTTTTT.

This clonotype was recorded at least ten times. The chain couples TRBV24-1 to TRBJ2-5, with 9 bases aligning to TRBD2. V lost 4 bases, J lost 1 base, and 3 bases stayed unmatched. The CDR3 extends over 15 amino acids. Germline V gene sequence: CDR1 KGHDR, CDR2 SFDVKD. The DNA of the CDR3 is TGTGCCACCAGTGACCGACTAGCGGCCCAAGAGACCCAGTACTTC. Protein: CATSDRLAAQETQYF.

This clonotype was found many times. The CDR3 carries no conserved terminal phenylalanine or tryptophan, so it likely arises from a read error. It is unclear where the CDR3 begins or ends on the DNA, so no DNA is shown, and the CDR3 is as TCRdb lists it. This chain uses TRBV28 with TRBJ1-1; TRBD1 reflects the table's D call only, with no check against the DNA. The CDR3 is made up of 14 amino acids, end residues included. CDR1 MDHEN and CDR2 SYDVKM come from the germline V gene. CDR3 sequence: CASSSMLGQGPSSL.

Many counts were recorded for this clonotype. V and J are TRBV10-1 and TRBJ1-2; D is unresolved. The CDR3 sequence is 13 residues long. V lost 10 bases to trimming and J lost 4 bases, with 16 bases between them. Germline CDR1 WNHNN, CDR2 SYGVQD (reference sequence). CDR3 nucleotide sequence: TGCGCCACCCCGCCGGACCCCCTCTATGGCTACACCTTC. It yields the protein CATPPDPLYGYTF.

This clonotype came up a few times. The rearrangement links TRBV18 to TRBJ2-7; D is unresolved. The germline CDR1 and CDR2 sequences are KGHSH and LQKENI. The germline V and J ends were trimmed by 4 bases and 2 bases, with 9 bases remaining between them. This CDR3 spans 13 amino acids. CDR3 bases: TGTGCCAGCTCACGGCCCGAAACCTACGAGCAGTACTTC. It is translated as CASSRPETYEQYF.

This clonotype was picked up a small number of times. J is TRBJ1-1 and V is TRBV11-2; TRBD1 might be the D (5 bases). The CDR3 runs to 16 residues. Germline V lookup: CDR1 SGHAT, CDR2 FQNNGV. The V end was cut by 5 bases, the J end by 1 base, with 17 bases between. This chain's CDR3 is CASSAGAKTGNTEAFF. The CDR3 nucleotides are TGTGCCAGCAGCGCCGGGGCCAAAACCGGGAACACTGAAGCTTTCTTT.

Many counts were recorded for this clonotype. V is TRBV3-1 and J is TRBJ1-1; TRBD1 matches at 7 bases. The CDR3 has 14 amino acids. Unmatched junction bases numbered 2, after V lost 3 bases and J lost 1 base. CDR1 and CDR2 (germline): LGHDT, YNNKEL (reference sequence). CDR3 DNA: TGTGCCAGCAGCCACAGACAGGGGAACACTGAAGCTTTCTTT. It is translated as CASSHRQGNTEAFF.

This sequence joins TRBV7-9 and TRBJ2-1, with unresolved D. This CDR3 has 13 residues. Germline values: CDR1 SEHNR, CDR2 FQNEAQ (reference sequence). With 1 base removed from V and 5 bases from J, the gap between germline ends came to 6 bases. In DNA, the CDR3 is TGTGCCAGCAGCTTAGAGGAGAACAATGAGCAGTTCTTC. Its translation is CASSLEENNEQFF.